Sequencing of this TCR beta chain was carried out in a study of PD-1 blockade in classical Hodgkin lymphoma. Study-level results: For complete responders, baseline diversity was comparable to that of newly diagnosed patients. Diversity in CD4+ TCRs, unlike that measured in CD8+ TCRs, had risen significantly by C4D1. Newly diagnosed patients reportedly trailed healthy donors in baseline TCR diversity.

This CDR3 has 16 amino acids. Every patient experienced relapse after autologous stem cell transplantation, and brentuximab vedotin exposure varied. Comments on this clone: Its target is not known.

Measured with immunoSEQ multiplex PCR; TCRdb has only the in-frame clones, and not every one. Found here are around 24,000 clones, approximately 67% of them singletons; the top ten hold about 12%. This TCR derives from a human donor with classical Hodgkin lymphoma. The chain carries TRBV12-1 and TRBJ2-3; whether TRBD2, the table's D call, matches the DNA was not checked. TRBV12-1 is assigned pseudogene status. The source material was peripheral blood mononuclear cells (PBMCs), sampled before the second cycle of nivolumab. The CDR3 sequence: CASSFERGGDTDTQYF. CDR3 nucleotides: TGTGCCAGCAGTTTTGAGCGGGGGGGAGACACAGATACGCAGTATTTT.